This T cell receptor beta chain appears in the sequencing data of a study of blood T cell repertoires in COVID-19 (dated by TCRdb to 2018 to 2020). Background on the whole study: Samples from collaborators originated in the United States, Italy and Spain and spanned both the acute and convalescent phases of COVID-19. The prospective study material was composed of cDNA or gDNA derived from T cells, B-cell-depleted T cells, or PBMCs. The dataset comprised deeply sampled blood TCRbeta repertoires from subjects exposed to, actively infected with, or recovered from COVID-19. The repertoires were made available in a free public database intended to serve as a resource for research on the immune response to SARS-CoV-2. Samples came from the ongoing ImmuneRACE study (first 160 participants) plus 1,254 subjects from 6 global collaborators. Sample metadata almost always included a de-identified subject ID, COVID-19 status, age in years and sex. Where available, HLA class I and class II types were obtained from metadata supplied by the sample provider rather than from assay-based typing.

TCRbeta CDR3 regions were amplified from genomic DNA by means of the immunoSEQ Assay, a bias-controlled multiplex PCR. Per the authors' processing: Within the assay, amplification of reference gene primers was used to estimate how many nucleated cells each sample contained. Sequence reads were collapsed and filtered to measure the absolute abundance of every unique TCRbeta CDR3 rearrangement. Productive Simpson clonality was computed per sample as the square root of Simpson's diversity index over productive rearrangements. The immuneACCESS repertoire file appears here via TCRdb, limited to in-frame rearrangements. These files lack a portion of the clones; in checked studies, under half of the deficit traces to unresolved V genes, and the cause of the others is not known. The DNA gave D and trimming, while V, J and clone size come from that table. The sample contains some 91,000 clones, 60% to 85% of them found a single time. The biggest ten clones account for over 6.5% of the sample.

With respect to this clone: Its binding antigen is unknown. Base qualities were left out, and no much larger clone turns up one base away.

CDR1 is given as ENHRY and CDR2 as SYGVKD, both from the germline V gene. The CDR3 spans 16 residues, from the cysteine through the phenylalanine. Left in the record is the CDR3 DNA by itself, 48 bases read in frame from the first base. Trimming removed 0 bases from V and 5 bases from J; the gene matches leave 6 bases unexplained. Paper-wide results and their limitations: Clinical and demographic metadata were provided uncurated, with the amount varying by source and participant.

Each collaborating institution followed its own protocols to collect whole blood in K2EDTA tubes. For TCRbeta analysis, collaborator samples were shipped as frozen whole blood, as isolated PBMCs, or as DNA extracted from either sample type. Recombination connected TRBV10-3 to TRBJ2-5; 10 middle bases align to TRBD2. This TCR came from a man in his sixties or seventies with acute or convalescent COVID-19. The sequenced sample was peripheral blood. CDR3 region: CAISESERGGPETQYF. The sequenced DNA is TGTGCCATCAGTGAGTCAGAGCGGGGGGGCCCGGAGACCCAGTACTTC.